The 22 T cell receptor beta chains presented below share a single source sample, sequenced in a study of early stage breast cancer tumors. The method was immunoSEQ multiplex PCR; TCRdb's version includes in-frame clones alone and lacks a portion of them. The sample lists 23,000 or so clones, about 70% occurring once. Specimen: breast tumor tissue. The receptors come from a person aged 55 to 69 with breast cancer.

The chain combines TRBV5-1 with TRBJ1-1, with D perhaps TRBD1 (5 bases). This CDR3 has 17 amino acids. The V end lost 4 bases, the J end lost 0 bases, and 19 bases lay between the germline ends. Germline CDR1 is SGHRS and CDR2 is YFSETQ. CDR3 bases: TGCGCCAGCAGCAGGGCGGGGGGTCCCCTCATGAACACTGAAGCTTTCTTT. Its protein is CASSRAGGPLMNTEAFF.

A few counts support this clone. The chain is built from TRBV6-5 and TRBJ2-7, with 7 bases fitting TRBD2. This CDR3 has 15 residues. V lost 3 bases and J lost 0; bases outside the gene matches: 5. The germline gives CDR1 MNHEY, CDR2 SVGAGI. The CDR3 loop is CASSYTSASSYEQYF. CDR3 bases: TGTGCCAGCAGTTATACTAGCGCAAGCTCCTACGAGCAGTACTTC.

The chain has TRBV5-1 and TRBJ2-7; 7 bases fit TRBD2. V gave up 0 bases and J gave up 6 bases; unmatched junction bases: 6. This CDR3 contains 14 residues. Germline V CDR1 and CDR2: SGHRS, YFSETQ. CDR3 bases: TGCGCCAGCAGCTTGGAAGGGAGGGCTTTCGAGCAGTACTTC. The encoded protein is CASSLEGRAFEQYF. The full variable domain, completed using reference TRBV5-1 and TRBJ2-7, is KAGVTQTPRYLIKTRGQQVTLSCSPISGHRSVSWYQQTPGQGLQFLFEYFSETQRNKGNFPGRFSGRQFSNSRSEMNVSTLELGDSALYLCASSLEGRAFEQYFGPGTRLTVT.

The chain has TRBV7-2 and TRBJ1-2; TRBD1 agrees at 10 bases. The J segment lost 8 bases and the V segment lost 5 bases, leaving 11 bases of the junction unmatched. Germline V gene sequence: CDR1 SGHTA, CDR2 FQGNSA. The CDR3 is made up of 15 amino acids. CDR3 sequence reads: CASSSGDRGPSGYTF. The CDR3 bases are TGTGCCAGCAGCAGCGGGGACAGGGGTCCTTCCGGCTACACCTTC.

V gene TRBV5-1 combines with J gene TRBJ1-1; D may be TRBD1 (6 bases). With 0 bases removed from V and 0 bases from J, the gap between germline ends came to 12 bases. The CDR3 extends over 16 amino acids. Germline values: CDR1 SGHRS, CDR2 YFSETQ. This CDR3 reads CASSLAGDNLNTEAFF. The CDR3 coding sequence is TGCGCCAGCAGCTTGGCCGGGGACAACTTGAACACTGAAGCTTTCTTT.

The V gene is TRBV29-1, the J gene TRBJ2-2; 11 nucleotides line up with TRBD1. V dropped 6 bases and J dropped 7; count of bases not matched to a gene: 4. Germline loops: CDR1 SQVTM, CDR2 ANQGSEA. There are 13 residues in the CDR3. The CDR3 here is CSVGDRGNGELFF. The DNA for the CDR3 is TGCAGCGTGGGGGACAGGGGGAACGGGGAGCTGTTTTTT.

V and J are TRBV6-1 and TRBJ1-1, with 12 nucleotides matching TRBD1. V shed 6 bases and J 4 bases; nucleotides not matched to a gene: 3. In germline, CDR1 is MNHNS, CDR2 SASEGT. This CDR3 has 14 residues. CDR3 DNA sequence: TGTGCCAGCAGCCCGGGACAGGGGGCCACTGAAGCTTTCTTT. Protein: CASSPGQGATEAFF.

The chain links TRBV18 to TRBJ2-1, with D hard to call. CDR1 is KGHSH and CDR2 is LQKENI in the germline V gene. This CDR3 comprises 14 residues. Trimming cost V 0 bases and J 8 bases, with 11 bases left between them. The CDR3 protein is CASSPPDSRDEQFF. The CDR3 DNA sequence: TGTGCCAGCTCACCACCAGATAGTCGAGATGAGCAGTTCTTC.

The rearrangement joins TRBV5-1 to TRBJ2-5, with 7 bases identical to TRBD1. Losses at the gene ends were 1 base for V and 2 bases for J; bases not matched to a gene: 2. Germline CDR1 reads SGHRS; CDR2 reads YFSETQ. The CDR3 contains 14 residues. Here the CDR3 reads CASSLRGLQETQYF. In DNA form, the CDR3 reads TGCGCCAGCAGCTTGAGGGGGCTTCAAGAGACCCAGTACTTC.

The V and J genes are TRBV6-5 and TRBJ2-1, with 7 bases aligning to TRBD1. Germline trimming cut 2 bases from V and 14 bases from J; bases unmatched to any gene: 6. CDR1 is MNHEY, CDR2 SVGAGI, per germline. CDR3 length: 12 amino acids. The CDR3 sequence: CASSYLGGEEFF. The DNA for the CDR3 is TGTGCCAGCAGTTACCTAGGGGGCGAAGAGTTCTTC.

This chain connects TRBV9 to TRBJ2-7, with TRBD1 matching 9 bases. Germline V lookup: CDR1 SGDLS, CDR2 YYNGEE. This CDR3 is built from 18 residues. Germline trimming cut 4 bases from V and 6 bases from J; bases unmatched to any gene: 20. This CDR3 is CASSPDRGATGGRGEQYF. DNA for the CDR3: TGTGCCAGCAGCCCCGACCGAGGGGCGACAGGGGGTAGAGGCGAGCAGTACTTC. The entire variable domain, with the rest obtained from reference TRBV9 and TRBJ2-7, is as follows: DSGVTQTPKHLITATGQRVTLRCSPRSGDLSVYWYQQSLDQGLQFLIQYYNGEERAKGNILERFSAQQFPDLHSELNLSSLELGDSALYFCASSPDRGATGGRGEQYFGPGTRLTVT.

CDR3 amino acids: CASSPIGQFNEKLFF. CDR3 in DNA: TGTGCCAGCAGTCCCATAGGACAGTTTAATGAAAAACTGTTTTTT. The V and J genes are TRBV27 and TRBJ1-4; tentatively, D is TRBD1 (6 bases). CDR1 is MNHEY and CDR2 is SMNVEV in the germline V gene (reference sequence). The CDR3 loop spans 15 amino acids. The V gene lost 5 bases and the J gene lost 4 bases, with 14 bases spanning the gap. The full variable domain, rest sourced from reference TRBV27 and TRBJ1-4, is EAQVTQNPRYLITVTGKKLTVTCSQNMNHEYMSWYRQDPGLGLRQIYYSMNVEVTDKGDVPEGYKVSRKEKRNFPLILESPSPNQTSLYFCASSPIGQFNEKLFFGSGTQLSVL.

The chain combines TRBV7-6 with TRBJ2-7, with 12 bases lining up with TRBD2. Germline V gene data show CDR1 as SGHVS and CDR2 as FNYEAQ. This CDR3 is 14 amino acids long. V trimming: 4 bases; J trimming: 6 bases; junction bases outside the gene matches: 4. CDR3 sequence (DNA): TGTGCCAGCAGCTCCAGGACTAGCGGGATCGAGCAGTACTTC. It codes for CASSSRTSGIEQYF. The full variable domain, its missing parts supplied by reference TRBV7-6 and TRBJ2-7, is GAGVSQSPRYKVTKRGQDVALRCDPISGHVSLYWYRQALGQGPEFLTYFNYEAQQDKSGLPNDRFSAERPEGSISTLTIQRTEQRDSAMYRCASSSRTSGIEQYFGPGTRLTVT.

The chain recombines TRBV19 with TRBJ2-2; tentative D call: TRBD1 (5 bases). This CDR3 has 16 amino acids. Trimming shortened V by 4 bases and J by 4 bases, and 16 bases separated the two germline ends. From germline, CDR1 is LNHDA and CDR2 SQIVND (reference sequence). The CDR3 bases are TGTGCCAGTAGTACCCGGACACCCGCAGGCACCGGGGAGCTGTTTTTT. The encoded protein is CASSTRTPAGTGELFF.

By proportion, this clone is medium-sized. This chain connects TRBV5-1 to TRBJ2-7, with D tentatively TRBD1 (7 bases). The V end was cut by 0 bases, the J end by 4 bases, with 14 bases between. Germline V gene sequence: CDR1 SGHRS, CDR2 YFSETQ. This CDR3 region has 15 residues. In nucleotides, the CDR3 is TGCGCCAGCAGCTTGGCCGAACAGGGGAGGTACGAGCAGTACTTC. Its translation: CASSLAEQGRYEQYF. The full variable domain, in which reference TRBV5-1 and TRBJ2-7 provide the parts outside the CDR3, is KAGVTQTPRYLIKTRGQQVTLSCSPISGHRSVSWYQQTPGQGLQFLFEYFSETQRNKGNFPGRFSGRQFSNSRSEMNVSTLELGDSALYLCASSLAEQGRYEQYFGPGTRLTVT.

The genes are TRBV27 and TRBJ1-1; possible D gene TRBD1, 6 bases. V was shortened by 5 bases and J by 6 bases, with 13 bases between the two germline ends. Germline V CDR1 and CDR2: MNHEY, SMNVEV (reference sequence). The CDR3 has 13 residues. The DNA of the CDR3 is TGTGCCAGCAGTAAGGGGGTTTACGCTGAAGCTTTCTTT. Its translation: CASSKGVYAEAFF.

The chain joins TRBV4-3 to TRBJ2-3; 13 bases are shared with TRBD2. The CDR3 has 18 amino acids. J gave up 1 base and V 4 bases, and 8 bases lay outside the gene matches. The germline V gene has CDR1 LGHNA and CDR2 YSLEER. DNA of the CDR3: TGCGCCAGCAGCCCAGACCGACTAGCGGGAGGCGGCACAGATACGCAGTATTTT. This codes for CASSPDRLAGGGTDTQYF.

The chain combines TRBV30 with TRBJ1-1, with unresolved D. Germline V gives CDR1 GTSNPN, CDR2 SVGIG (reference sequence). V was clipped by 5 bases and J by 5 bases, with 12 bases between them. The CDR3 loop spans 12 amino acids. CDR3 amino acids: CAWSRGMTEAFF. CDR3 DNA sequence: TGTGCCTGGTCCCGCGGGATGACTGAAGCTTTCTTT.

V and J are TRBV15 and TRBJ2-5, with a possible D match to TRBD2 (5 bases). CDR1 is LNHNV, CDR2 YYDKDF, per germline (reference sequence). Trimming took off 0 bases at V and 3 bases at J, with 17 bases between the two ends. CDR3 length: 17 amino acids. CDR3 nucleotides: TGTGCCACCAGCAGAGATTCCGGGGTCGCCGCCAAAGAGACCCAGTACTTC. Encoded protein: CATSRDSGVAAKETQYF.

This clone was picked up a small number of times. The chain employs TRBV2 and TRBJ2-5; unclear D gene. Deletions cut 2 bases from V and 4 bases from J, with 8 bases between. The CDR3 contains 13 residues. Germline loops: CDR1 SNHLY, CDR2 FYNNEI. CDR3 DNA: TGTGCCAGCAGTGAACGACAAGGAGAGACCCAGTACTTC. Translating it yields CASSERQGETQYF.

The V call is TRBV7-8, the J call TRBJ2-2, with 7 bases fitting TRBD1. V trimming: 4 bases; J trimming: 3 bases; junction bases outside the gene matches: 8. Germline V gene data show CDR1 as SGHVS and CDR2 as FQNEAQ. The CDR3 spans 16 residues. The CDR3 loop is CASSSLGTDHTGELFF. CDR3 DNA sequence: TGTGCCAGCAGCTCCCTCGGGACAGACCACACCGGGGAGCTGTTTTTT. Based on the CDR3 plus reference TRBV7-8 and TRBJ2-2, the full variable domain is GAGVSQSPRYKVAKRGQDVALRCDPISGHVSLFWYQQALGQGPEFLTYFQNEAQLDKSGLPSDRFFAERPEGSVSTLKIQRTQQEDSAVYLCASSSLGTDHTGELFFGEGSRLTVL.

This clone is classed as medium-sized. The chain combines TRBV30 with TRBJ1-3; D possibly corresponds to TRBD1 (6 bases). The germline CDR1 and CDR2 sequences are GTSNPN and SVGIG (reference sequence). CDR3 length: 14 amino acids. V dropped 0 bases and J dropped 5 bases, with 11 bases sitting between them. Here the CDR3 DNA reads TGTGCCTGGAGTGTCGGGCAGGGGAGAAACACCATATATTTT. It is translated as CAWSVGQGRNTIYF.